The 19 T cell receptor beta chains below come from one sample, sequenced in a study of shared clonotypes between healthy human individuals. Generated by immunoSEQ multiplex PCR, the TCRdb table keeps only in-frame clones and is missing some. Altogether almost 750,000 clones are present, 55% to 80% being singletons, with the ten largest covering around 1.8%. Material: memory CD4+ T cells sorted from blood. This sample's subset: CD45RA-negative fraction. The receptors stem from a woman aged 30 to 39 in good health.

This clone was observed once. The J gene is TRBJ2-3, the V gene TRBV4-2, with no clear D. The CDR3 runs 13 residues. Per the germline V gene, CDR1 is LGHNA and CDR2 is YNFKEQ. V shed 1 base and J shed 0 bases, with 2 bases lying between them. The chain's CDR3 is CASSQASTDTQYF. The CDR3, as DNA: TGTGCCAGCAGCCAAGCGAGCACAGATACGCAGTATTTT.

This clone was observed a few times. The chain carries TRBV19 and TRBJ2-1; 10 bases are shared with TRBD2. This CDR3 has 15 residues. CDR1 LNHDA and CDR2 SQIVND come from the germline V gene (reference sequence). J was trimmed by 9 bases and V by 3 bases; bases with no gene match: 8. The CDR3 spells CASSISSGSEGEQFF. The CDR3 bases are TGTGCCAGTAGTATTTCTAGCGGGAGCGAAGGTGAGCAGTTCTTC.

This clone was counted many times. The rearrangement uses TRBV28 and TRBJ2-7; D ambiguous. V lost 3 bases to trimming and J lost 3 bases, with 6 bases between them. Germline V CDR1 and CDR2: MDHEN, SYDVKM. The CDR3 runs to 12 residues. The CDR3 nucleotides read TGTGCCAGCAGTTTTGACTTCTACGAGCAGTACTTC. It is translated as CASSFDFYEQYF.

V gene TRBV5-4 combines with J gene TRBJ2-1; D gene ambiguous. Trimming removed 0 bases at V and 10 bases at J, with 14 bases between. This CDR3 comprises 14 residues. CDR1 and CDR2 (germline): SGHNT, YYREEE (reference sequence). This CDR3 is CASSLDLPGLEQFF. CDR3 sequence (DNA): TGTGCCAGCAGCTTGGACTTACCGGGCCTAGAGCAGTTCTTC.

Only one count was recorded for this clone. The chain is built from TRBV2 and TRBJ2-1; D unclear. Trimming left V 7 bases short and J 1 base short, with 8 bases between. Germline CDR1 is SNHLY and CDR2 is FYNNEI. The CDR3 spans 13 residues. The CDR3 region is CASTQQSYNEQFF. CDR3 DNA sequence: TGTGCCAGCACGCAACAGTCCTACAATGAGCAGTTCTTC.

The gene calls are TRBV29-1 and TRBJ2-7; D is perhaps TRBD2 (5 bases). Germline V gene data show CDR1 as SQVTM and CDR2 as ANQGSEA. With 3 bases removed from V and 2 bases from J, the gap between germline ends came to 5 bases. The CDR3 has 11 amino acids. The CDR3 DNA reads as TGCAGCGTTGAGCGGGCCTACGAGCAGTACTTC. Residues: CSVERAYEQYF.

J is TRBJ2-3 and V is TRBV5-1; perhaps TRBD1 as D (6 bases). Germline CDR1 SGHRS, CDR2 YFSETQ. With 4 bases removed from V and 1 base from J, the gap between germline ends came to 19 bases. The CDR3 is 17 amino acids. For the CDR3, the DNA is TGCGCCAGCAGCCCGACAGGTGGGGACCCCGGCACAGATACGCAGTATTTT. It encodes CASSPTGGDPGTDTQYF.

With regard to this clone: A far larger clone is just one base off, so this is likely a read error. This chain links TRBV10-3 with TRBJ2-7; D remains unclear. Trimming pared 1 base from V and 5 bases from J, leaving 3 bases between. Germline CDR1 reads ENHRY; CDR2 reads SYGVKD. The CDR3 has 11 amino acids. Here the CDR3 DNA reads TGTGCCATCAGTGAGTTGGACGAGCAGTACTTC. Its protein is CAISELDEQYF.

The V call is TRBV28, the J call TRBJ2-7; maybe TRBD1 (5 bases). CDR3 length: 12 residues. V was clipped by 2 bases and J by 5 bases, with 7 bases between them. Germline CDR1 MDHEN, CDR2 SYDVKM. The CDR3, as DNA: TGTGCCAGCAGTTTACAGGGAAACGAGCAGTACTTC. It translates to CASSLQGNEQYF.

V and J are TRBV28 and TRBJ1-4; 7 bases are a match to TRBD1. Per germline, CDR1 MDHEN and CDR2 SYDVKM. V was clipped by 7 bases and J by 8 bases; unmatched bases: 13. The CDR3 has 15 amino acids. CDR3 residues: CASTSLQGREEKLFF. CDR3 nucleotide sequence: TGTGCCAGCACCTCCCTACAGGGGCGCGAGGAAAAACTGTTTTTT.

This clone was seen more than once but under ten times. The gene calls are TRBV6-6 and TRBJ1-2, with a weak D call TRBD1 (5 bases). The CDR3 consists of 13 residues. The germline V and J ends were trimmed by 6 bases and 7 bases, with 15 bases remaining between them. CDR1 is MNHNY and CDR2 is SVGAGI in the germline V gene (reference sequence). In nucleotides, the CDR3 is TGTGCCAGCAGCCCGTCCCAGGGCTCTGGCTACACCTTC. It specifies CASSPSQGSGYTF.

The V and J genes are TRBV30 and TRBJ2-7; 10 positions match TRBD2. This CDR3 comprises 13 residues. Losses at the gene ends were 2 bases for V and 2 bases for J; bases not matched to a gene: 0. CDR1 is GTSNPN and CDR2 is SVGIG in the germline V gene (reference sequence). In nucleotides, the CDR3 is TGTGCCTGGAGTAGCGGGAGGGCCTACGAGCAGTACTTC. This translates into CAWSSGRAYEQYF.

This sequence joins TRBV7-6 and TRBJ2-5; weak D call: TRBD2 (6 bases). The V end lost 5 bases, the J end lost 4 bases, and 17 bases lay between the germline ends. The CDR3 consists of 15 residues. Germline V gene lookup returns CDR1 SGHVS and CDR2 FNYEAQ. CDR3 residues: CASSPFAGTLETQYF. The CDR3 bases are TGTGCCAGCAGCCCTTTTGCGGGGACCTTAGAGACCCAGTACTTC. The whole variable domain, remainder taken from reference TRBV7-6 and TRBJ2-5, is GAGVSQSPRYKVTKRGQDVALRCDPISGHVSLYWYRQALGQGPEFLTYFNYEAQQDKSGLPNDRFSAERPEGSISTLTIQRTEQRDSAMYRCASSPFAGTLETQYFGPGTRLLVL.

The CDR3 DNA reads TGTGCCAGCAGTTTACGGGATCCTACGCAGTATTTT. Protein sequence: CASSLRDPTQYF. The genes are TRBV28 and TRBJ2-3, with D possibly matching TRBD2 (5 bases). This CDR3 spans 12 amino acids. Trimming removed 2 bases at V and 8 bases at J, with 8 bases between. The germline gives CDR1 MDHEN, CDR2 SYDVKM.

This chain connects TRBV15 to TRBJ2-1; D perhaps matches TRBD2 (6 bases). The CDR3 covers 16 residues. CDR1 LNHNV and CDR2 YYDKDF come from the germline V gene (reference sequence). The V and J ends lost 0 bases and 4 bases respectively, with 13 bases between them. DNA for the CDR3: TGTGCCACCAGCAGAGATGGGGCGGGATTTTACAATGAGCAGTTCTTC. Amino acids: CATSRDGAGFYNEQFF. The whole variable domain, filled in from reference TRBV15 and TRBJ2-1, reads DAMVIQNPRYQVTQFGKPVTLSCSQTLNHNVMYWYQQKSSQAPKLLFHYYDKDFNNEADTPDNFQSRRPNTSFCFLDIRSPGLGDTAMYLCATSRDGAGFYNEQFFGPGTRLTVL.

This clone was detected ten times or more. The chain is built from TRBV27 and TRBJ2-7; 7 bases line up with TRBD2. The V and J ends lost 8 bases and 1 base, in that order; junction bases with no gene match: 11. The CDR3 is 15 residues long. CDR1 and CDR2 (germline): MNHEY, SMNVEV (reference sequence). CDR3 nucleotide sequence: TGTGCCAGCTCCTCCTTGACGGGAGGATCCTACGAGCAGTACTTC. Encoded protein: CASSSLTGGSYEQYF.

The chain has TRBV5-4 and TRBJ1-2; unclear D gene. Trimming stripped 2 bases from V and 4 bases from J, with 12 bases between. The CDR3 runs to 14 residues. Germline V gene sequence: CDR1 SGHNT, CDR2 YYREEE (reference sequence). The CDR3 here is CASSFSGVGYGYTF. The CDR3 coding sequence is TGTGCCAGCAGCTTTTCGGGTGTGGGCTATGGCTACACCTTC.

The gene calls are TRBV7-3 and TRBJ2-3; 8 bases map to TRBD2. The trim removed 1 base at V and 5 bases at J, leaving 5 bases unmatched. Germline assignment: CDR1 SGHTA and CDR2 FQGTGA. The CDR3 length is 15 residues. The CDR3 nucleotides are TGTGCCAGCAGCTTAATGGGACTAGAGGGAGATACGCAGTATTTT. Translated: CASSLMGLEGDTQYF.

The rearrangement uses TRBV19 and TRBJ2-6; a weak D match, TRBD2 (6 bases). V was trimmed by 9 bases and J by 6 bases, leaving 21 bases between them. The CDR3 is made up of 16 amino acids. The germline V gene has CDR1 LNHDA and CDR2 SQIVND (reference sequence). The CDR3 region is CASERGGSLEANVLTF. CDR3 in DNA: TGTGCCAGCGAACGGGGAGGATCTCTGGAGGCCAACGTCCTGACTTTC.